The 10 T cell receptor beta chains in this list originate from one sample, sequenced in a study of siplizumab effects on memory and regulatory T cells (dated 2019 in TCRdb). Libraries were prepared through the immunoSEQ multiplex PCR assay. In TCRdb, the immuneACCESS table is reduced to in-frame sequences with V and J assigned. These tables do not hold every clone; where another copy was compared, an unresolved V gene accounts for under half, and the others remain unexplained. The sample has more than 75,000 clones on record, under 95% of them singletons. The ten largest make up around 6.5% of the sample. The sequenced sample consisted of CD8+ T cells sorted from blood. Source of these receptors: a human donor in good health.

This clone appeared a few times. J is TRBJ1-1 and V is TRBV28; no definite D call. The V gene lost 8 bases and the J gene lost 0 bases, with 10 bases spanning the gap. There are 13 residues in the CDR3. Germline CDR1 and CDR2: MDHEN and SYDVKM. DNA of the CDR3: TGTGCCAGCGGACGCGGGATGAACACTGAAGCTTTCTTT. This codes for CASGRGMNTEAFF.

This sequence joins TRBV27 and TRBJ2-5; tentatively, D is TRBD1 (6 bases). Trimming removed 4 bases at V and 4 bases at J, with 13 bases between. CDR3 size: 14 residues. Germline values: CDR1 MNHEY, CDR2 SMNVEV (reference sequence). The CDR3 DNA sequence: TGTGCCAGCAGTTCCACAGGGCCCGGAGAGACCCAGTACTTC. Amino acids: CASSSTGPGETQYF.

The CDR3 spells CASSLLGTGNEQYF. The CDR3 bases are TGTGCCAGCAGTTTATTGGGGACAGGGAACGAGCAGTACTTC. V gene TRBV27 combines with J gene TRBJ2-7, with 9 bases aligning to TRBD1. The CDR3 extends over 14 amino acids. V was clipped by 1 base and J by 5 bases; unmatched bases: 3. Germline V lookup: CDR1 MNHEY, CDR2 SMNVEV (reference sequence).

Turning to this clone: The same CDR3 is also encoded by other DNA sequences in this sample. The CDR3 DNA follows: TGTGCCAGTGGTCGTGATAGCAATCAGCCCCAGCATTTT. It codes for CASGRDSNQPQHF. The chain is built from TRBV19 and TRBJ1-5; D is unresolved. The CDR3 contains 13 residues. Per the germline V gene, CDR1 is LNHDA and CDR2 is SQIVND (reference sequence). The V end lost 8 bases, the J end lost 0 bases, and 8 bases lay between the germline ends.

The V and J genes are TRBV7-2 and TRBJ2-7; D is perhaps TRBD2 (5 bases). The CDR3 covers 13 residues. CDR1 is SGHTA and CDR2 is FQGNSA in the germline V gene. Trimming removed 4 bases at V and 7 bases at J, with 14 bases between. The CDR3 nucleotides are TGTGCCAGCAGCTCAATATGGGAGAGGGAGCAGTACTTC. It is translated as CASSSIWEREQYF.

V is TRBV25-1 and J is TRBJ2-3; the D is unclear. CDR3 size: 12 residues. Between the trimmed V and J ends, which lost 5 bases and 5 bases, there was a span of 8 bases. Looked up from germline, CDR1 is MGHDK and CDR2 is SYGVNS. The CDR3: CASSRVEDTQYF. CDR3 nucleotide sequence: TGTGCCAGCAGTAGGGTAGAAGATACGCAGTATTTT.

The V call is TRBV5-5, the J call TRBJ2-7; TRBD1 aligns across 10 bases. The CDR3 is 15 residues long. Germline assignment: CDR1 SGHKS and CDR2 YYEKEE (reference sequence). V was clipped by 2 bases and J by 2 bases; unmatched bases: 4. The DNA for the CDR3 is TGTGCCAGCAGCTTTGGGACAGGGGCCGCCTACGAGCAGTACTTC. As protein: CASSFGTGAAYEQYF. Complete variable domain (other parts from reference TRBV5-5 and TRBJ2-7): DAGVTQSPTHLIKTRGQQVTLRCSPISGHKSVSWYQQVLGQGPQFIFQYYEKEERGRGNFPDRFSARQFPNYSSELNVNALLLGDSALYLCASSFGTGAAYEQYFGPGTRLTVT.

This clone was recorded once. The chain employs TRBV27 and TRBJ1-1; a possible D gene is TRBD1 (6 bases). The length of the CDR3 is 14 residues. V lost 3 bases to trimming and J lost 1 base, with 9 bases between them. Germline V gene data show CDR1 as MNHEY and CDR2 as SMNVEV (reference sequence). The CDR3 loop is CASSLGHSNTEAFF. The CDR3 DNA sequence: TGTGCCAGCAGTTTGGGACACTCGAACACTGAAGCTTTCTTT.

This sequence joins TRBV4-1 and TRBJ2-1; D may be TRBD2 (5 bases). V shed 0 bases and J shed 4 bases, with 10 bases lying between them. Germline CDR1 MGHRA, CDR2 YSYEKL. This CDR3 region has 15 residues. The CDR3 DNA sequence: TGCGCCAGCAGCCAAGAACTAGGACGGTACAATGAGCAGTTCTTC. Its translation: CASSQELGRYNEQFF.

In this sample, this clone turned up once. The chain recombines TRBV30 with TRBJ2-7; 7 nucleotides agree with TRBD1. This CDR3 comprises 14 residues. CDR1 is GTSNPN and CDR2 is SVGIG in the germline V gene (reference sequence). Trimming at V came to 1 base and at J to 5 bases, leaving 8 bases not matched to a gene. The CDR3 here is CAWSADRDLHEQYF. CDR3 in DNA: TGTGCCTGGAGTGCCGACAGGGATCTTCACGAGCAGTACTTC. The variable domain in full, completed from reference TRBV30 and TRBJ2-7, reads SQTIHQWPATLVQPVGSPLSLECTVEGTSNPNLYWYRQAAGRGLQLLFYSVGIGQISSEVPQNLSASRPQDRQFILSSKKLLLSDSGFYLCAWSADRDLHEQYFGPGTRLTVT.